The 25 T cell receptor beta chains below were found in one sample sequenced in a study of cytomegalovirus exposure and HLA in healthy donors. Primers for the PCR totalled 60 Vbeta and 13 Jbeta. Using immunoSEQ multiplex PCR, the repertoire was profiled, and TCRdb retains in-frame clones only, with some absent. Among 150,000 to 200,000 clones, roughly 78% were seen once, and the ten largest hold roughly 13%. The sample was PBMCs. These receptors all stem from a woman in her forties or fifties in good health and CMV-seropositive.

The rearrangement joins TRBV9 to TRBJ2-1, with TRBD2 matching over 9 bases. Germline values: CDR1 SGDLS, CDR2 YYNGEE. V was pared by 0 bases and J by 4 bases, with 5 bases of the junction left unmatched. This CDR3 comprises 16 residues. CDR3 protein: CASSVVGGGAYNEQFF. DNA for the CDR3: TGTGCCAGCAGCGTAGTGGGCGGGGGGGCTTACAATGAGCAGTTCTTC.

The chain links TRBV19 to TRBJ2-5; 12 nucleotides match TRBD1. The CDR3 extends over 15 amino acids. Per germline, CDR1 LNHDA and CDR2 SQIVND (reference sequence). V shed 3 bases and J 5 bases; nucleotides not matched to a gene: 4. CDR3 sequence (DNA): TGTGCCAGTAGTATGGGGACAGGGGGCAGGGAGACCCAGTACTTC. Residues: CASSMGTGGRETQYF.

The chain carries TRBV21-1 and TRBJ1-5; the D segment call TRBD1 is taken from the table without a DNA check. TRBV21-1 is annotated as a pseudogene. This CDR3 comprises 15 residues. As DNA, the CDR3 is TGTGCCAGCAGCTTCCAGGGGGTTGACAATCAGCCCCAGCATTTT. Its protein product is CASSFQGVDNQPQHF.

V is TRBV9 and J is TRBJ1-4; TRBD1 matches 8 bases. The J segment lost 7 bases and the V segment lost 4 bases, leaving 3 bases of the junction unmatched. CDR3 length: 13 residues. Germline CDR1 and CDR2: SGDLS and YYNGEE. The DNA of the CDR3 is TGTGCCAGCAGCTCCGGGACAGGTGAAAAACTGTTTTTT. Its translation is CASSSGTGEKLFF.

Only a few counts were recorded for this clone. The V call is TRBV30, the J call TRBJ1-2, with no clear D. The CDR3 is 14 residues long. V shed 0 bases and J shed 8 bases, with 16 bases lying between them. From germline, CDR1 is GTSNPN and CDR2 SVGIG (reference sequence). DNA of the CDR3: TGTGCCTGGAGTGTAAGCTGGCCCCGCGGGGGCTACACCTTC. Translated, it gives CAWSVSWPRGGYTF.

The chain carries TRBV5-1 and TRBJ2-2; TRBD1 matches 7 bases. The CDR3 contains 18 residues. With 0 bases clipped from V and 0 bases from J, the junction kept 8 bases outside the gene matches. Germline assignment: CDR1 SGHRS and CDR2 YFSETQ. CDR3 bases: TGCGCCAGCAGCTTGGTACAGACAGGGCCTACGAACACCGGGGAGCTGTTTTTT. It encodes CASSLVQTGPTNTGELFF.

The chain recombines TRBV4-2 with TRBJ2-3; 10 bases line up with TRBD2. The V and J ends lost 0 bases and 8 bases, in that order; junction bases with no gene match: 5. There are 15 residues in the CDR3. Germline CDR1 is LGHNA and CDR2 is YNFKEQ. The CDR3 coding sequence is TGTGCCAGCAGCCAAGATAGCGGGGGGTCATCTACGCAGTATTTT. This encodes CASSQDSGGSSTQYF.

This clone was detected only a few times. This chain uses TRBV2 with TRBJ1-4; maybe TRBD1 (6 bases). V lost 3 bases and J lost 7, with 18 bases in between. Germline CDR1 and CDR2: SNHLY and FYNNEI. CDR3 length: 16 amino acids. CDR3 region: CASSDSLGGAGEKLFF. CDR3 nucleotide sequence: TGTGCCAGCAGTGATTCACTGGGGGGGGCTGGTGAAAAACTGTTTTTT.

The table lists this clone with a few counts. The rearrangement joins TRBV6-1 to TRBJ1-3; TRBD1 might be the D (5 bases). The CDR3 covers 14 residues. Trimming stripped 10 bases from V and 0 bases from J, with 13 bases between. The germline gives CDR1 MNHNS, CDR2 SASEGT. The CDR3 sequence: CAITEGFSGNTIYF. CDR3 nucleotide sequence: TGTGCCATTACGGAGGGGTTCTCTGGAAACACCATATATTTT.

This chain links TRBV29-1 with TRBJ1-2, with 8 bases lining up with TRBD1. Germline CDR1 is SQVTM and CDR2 is ANQGSEA. The CDR3 is 12 amino acids. V shed 5 bases and J 6 bases; nucleotides not matched to a gene: 5. CDR3: CSVTDRADGYTF. The CDR3 bases are TGCAGCGTTACGGACAGGGCGGATGGCTACACCTTC.

The chain is built from TRBV7-9 and TRBJ1-5; 10 positions match TRBD1. Germline V gives CDR1 SEHNR, CDR2 FQNEAQ (reference sequence). V trimming: 5 bases; J trimming: 6 bases; junction bases outside the gene matches: 1. The CDR3 totals 13 residues. The DNA for the CDR3 is TGTGCCAGCAGCCGGGACAGGGGTCAGCCCCAGCATTTT. Its translation: CASSRDRGQPQHF. Combining the CDR3 with reference TRBV7-9 and TRBJ1-5 gives the whole variable domain DTGVSQNPRHKITKRGQNVTFRCDPISEHNRLYWYRQTLGQGPEFLTYFQNEAQLEKSRLLSDRFSAERPKGSFSTLEIQRTEQGDSAMYLCASSRDRGQPQHFGDGTRLSIL.

V gene TRBV7-9 combines with J gene TRBJ2-1; D may be TRBD1 (6 bases). This CDR3 has 13 amino acids. Germline CDR1 SEHNR, CDR2 FQNEAQ (reference sequence). V was pared by 7 bases and J by 10 bases, with 17 bases between. The CDR3 protein is CASTITSGHEQFF. CDR3 sequence (DNA): TGTGCCAGCACCATTACTTCGGGACACGAGCAGTTCTTC.

A remark on this clone: Other DNA variants within this sample encode the same CDR3. The chain couples TRBV14 to TRBJ2-1; TRBD2 matches 7 bases. This CDR3 has 17 amino acids. CDR1 and CDR2 (germline): SGHDN, FVKESK. With V trimmed by 3 bases and J by 0 bases, 8 bases remained unmatched. The CDR3 sequence is CASSHAGGMSSYNEQFF. CDR3 coding DNA: TGTGCCAGCAGCCATGCCGGGGGGATGAGCTCCTACAATGAGCAGTTCTTC.

The chain carries TRBV19 and TRBJ1-2; 12 nucleotides match TRBD1. With V trimmed by 6 bases and J by 7 bases, 6 bases remained unmatched. Germline V CDR1 and CDR2: LNHDA, SQIVND (reference sequence). The CDR3 loop spans 14 amino acids. CDR3 loop: CASSRDRGLGGYTF. CDR3 bases: TGTGCCAGTAGCCGGGACAGGGGGCTGGGTGGCTACACCTTC.

The chain uses TRBV5-1 and TRBJ2-1; D may be TRBD1 (5 bases). V was clipped by 4 bases and J by 4 bases, with 15 bases between them. The CDR3 runs 15 residues. Germline CDR1 is SGHRS and CDR2 is YFSETQ. As DNA, the CDR3 is TGCGCCAGCAGCCTCCAGGGATTCGAATACAATGAGCAGTTCTTC. This gives the protein CASSLQGFEYNEQFF.

Regarding this clone: This sample includes further DNA sequences coding for the same CDR3. This chain uses TRBV19 with TRBJ2-2; no clear D gene. The CDR3 spans 13 residues. Germline V CDR1 and CDR2: LNHDA, SQIVND (reference sequence). V lost 1 base and J lost 4, with 4 bases in between. This CDR3 reads CASSIARTGELFF. CDR3 bases: TGTGCCAGTAGTATAGCTCGCACCGGGGAGCTGTTTTTT.

The chain combines TRBV7-6 with TRBJ2-7, with D tentatively TRBD1 (5 bases). Trimming cost V 1 base and J 2 bases, with 18 bases left between them. In germline, CDR1 is SGHVS, CDR2 FNYEAQ. CDR3 length: 17 residues. The CDR3 DNA follows: TGTGCCAGCAGCTTAGAGGGGATCCTCGTGCGTACCTACGAGCAGTACTTC. It codes for CASSLEGILVRTYEQYF.

The chain recombines TRBV6-5 with TRBJ2-7; 11 bases fit TRBD2. Unmatched junction bases numbered 1, after V lost 0 bases and J lost 0 bases. There are 16 residues in the CDR3. Germline V gene lookup returns CDR1 MNHEY and CDR2 SVGAGI. The CDR3, as DNA: TGTGCCAGCAGTTACTCGGGACTAGCGGACTCCTACGAGCAGTACTTC. Translation: CASSYSGLADSYEQYF.

The chain uses TRBV7-3 and TRBJ2-6; 7 bases are a match to TRBD1. The CDR3 is made up of 19 amino acids. V shed 5 bases, J shed 4 bases, and the junction held 17 bases outside the gene matches. Germline V gene sequence: CDR1 SGHTA, CDR2 FQGTGA. The CDR3 DNA sequence: TGTGCCAGCAGCCCCACGGGCCAGGGGGTTTCGTCGGGGGCCAACGTCCTGACTTTC. It translates to CASSPTGQGVSSGANVLTF.

The rearrangement joins TRBV13 to TRBJ1-4, with D possibly being TRBD1 (5 bases). Trimming took off 6 bases at V and 4 bases at J, with 12 bases between the two ends. Per the germline V gene, CDR1 is PRHDT and CDR2 is FYEKMQ (reference sequence). CDR3 length: 14 residues. The CDR3 coding sequence is TGTGCCAGCAGGGAATCGGGGGATAATGAAAAACTGTTTTTT. This sequence encodes CASRESGDNEKLFF. The full variable domain, completed using reference TRBV13 and TRBJ1-4, is AAGVIQSPRHLIKEKRETATLKCYPIPRHDTVYWYQQGPGQDPQFLISFYEKMQSDKGSIPDRFSAQQFSDYHSELNMSSLELGDSALYFCASRESGDNEKLFFGSGTQLSVL.

The chain combines TRBV7-9 with TRBJ1-4; TRBD1 agrees at 10 bases. Unmatched junction bases numbered 7, after V lost 5 bases and J lost 10 bases. Germline loops: CDR1 SEHNR, CDR2 FQNEAQ (reference sequence). The CDR3 has 14 residues. The CDR3 DNA follows: TGTGCCAGCAGCGTCGGACAGGGGGGAGGAAAACTGTTTTTT. Amino acid sequence: CASSVGQGGGKLFF. The whole variable domain, remainder taken from reference TRBV7-9 and TRBJ1-4, is DTGVSQNPRHKITKRGQNVTFRCDPISEHNRLYWYRQTLGQGPEFLTYFQNEAQLEKSRLLSDRFSAERPKGSFSTLEIQRTEQGDSAMYLCASSVGQGGGKLFFGSGTQLSVL.

The chain is built from TRBV9 and TRBJ1-5; 7 bases match TRBD1. Looked up from germline, CDR1 is SGDLS and CDR2 is YYNGEE. J gave up 6 bases and V 0 bases, and 6 bases lay outside the gene matches. This CDR3 is 15 amino acids long. For the CDR3, the DNA is TGTGCCAGCAGCGTAGAGGCACAGGGGAGTCAGCCCCAGCATTTT. It yields the protein CASSVEAQGSQPQHF.

The gene calls are TRBV14 and TRBJ1-2; 9 nucleotides agree with TRBD1. The germline V gene encodes CDR1 SGHDN and CDR2 FVKESK. Germline trimming cut 5 bases from V and 4 bases from J; bases unmatched to any gene: 8. The CDR3 totals 15 residues. CDR3 bases: TGTGCCAGCAGCACACCGGGACAGGGTACCTATGGCTACACCTTC. It is translated as CASSTPGQGTYGYTF.

This chain links TRBV19 with TRBJ1-2, with TRBD1 matching 7 bases. Germline V CDR1 and CDR2: LNHDA, SQIVND (reference sequence). The length of the CDR3 is 14 residues. Trimming removed 1 base from V and 4 bases from J; junction bases left unmatched: 3. The CDR3 reads CASSIVGTVYGYTF. In DNA form, the CDR3 reads TGTGCCAGTAGTATAGTTGGGACAGTCTATGGCTACACCTTC. Full variable domain (rest looked up from reference TRBV19 and TRBJ1-2): DGGITQSPKYLFRKEGQNVTLSCEQNLNHDAMYWYRQDPGQGLRLIYYSQIVNDFQKGDIAEGYSVSREKKESFPLTVTSAQKNPTAFYLCASSIVGTVYGYTFGSGTRLTVV.

The chain joins TRBV2 to TRBJ1-6; 8 bases match TRBD1. V trimming: 7 bases; J trimming: 7 bases; junction bases outside the gene matches: 9. The CDR3 totals 15 residues. Germline loops: CDR1 SNHLY, CDR2 FYNNEI. As DNA, the CDR3 is TGTGCCAGCAAAGGACAGGGCGTGGGGAATTCACCCCTCCACTTT. Protein sequence: CASKGQGVGNSPLHF.